These 32 T cell receptor beta chains originate from one sample sequenced in a study of T cell clonality in common variable immunodeficiency. Method: immunoSEQ multiplex PCR; TCRdb's copy keeps in-frame clones and lacks some. The data show fewer than 75,000 clones, with none appearing a single time. The sequencing input was peripheral blood mononuclear cells. These receptors all come from a person aged 18 to 75 in good health.

At least ten counts were recorded for this clone. The read falls 3 residues short of the CDR3 end, and the missing part is taken from the germline J gene. The chain couples TRBV2 to TRBJ2-1; D is uncertain. The CDR3 sequence is 14 residues long. The V gene's germline CDR1 is SNHLY and CDR2 FYNNEI. Trimming shortened V by 3 bases and J by 4 bases, and 10 bases separated the two germline ends. The CDR3: CASSDGLRYNEQFF. CDR3 DNA, as far as it was read: TGTGCCAGCAGTGATGGGCTGCGATACAATGAG. The whole variable domain, filled in from reference TRBV2 and TRBJ2-1, reads EPEVTQTPSHQVTQMGQEVILRCVPISNHLYFYWYRQILGQKVEFLVSFYNNEISEKSEIFDDQFSVERPDGSNFTLKIRSTKLEDSAMYFCASSDGLRYNEQFFGPGTRLTVL.

This clone was observed many times. Read coverage stops 3 residues before the CDR3 terminus; the germline J gene supplies the remainder. The rearrangement links TRBV19 to TRBJ2-3, with 9 positions matching TRBD1. V dropped 5 bases and J dropped 5; count of bases not matched to a gene: 23. The CDR3 is 20 residues long. CDR1 is LNHDA, CDR2 SQIVND, per germline (reference sequence). This CDR3 reads CASSGSGQGEQRDRGDTQYF. The CDR3 bases that were read are TGTGCCAGTAGTGGCTCGGGACAGGGTGAACAGCGGGATCGAGGAGATACG.

This clone came up many times. The sequenced fragment ends 3 residues before the CDR3 boundary, so the rest is inferred from the germline J gene. The rearrangement links TRBV5-4 to TRBJ2-7, with 8 bases that match TRBD1. V lost 5 bases, J lost 2 bases, and 6 bases stayed unmatched. This CDR3 has 14 residues. CDR1 is SGHNT and CDR2 is YYREEE in the germline V gene (reference sequence). CDR3 bases read: TGTGCCAGCAGTCCGGACAGGGCGACCTACGAG. Translating gives CASSPDRATYE. The entire CDR3 protein reads CASSPDRATYEQYF.

This clone was seen ten or more times. CDR3 protein: CASSLVASGENEQFF. CDR3 bases read: TGCGCCAGCAGCTTGGTGGCTAGCGGGGAAAATGAG. The chain is built from TRBV5-1 and TRBJ2-1; 9 bases line up with TRBD2. The DNA ends 3 residues before the CDR3 does, and the rest of the CDR3 is filled in from the germline J gene. The germline CDR1 and CDR2 sequences are SGHRS and YFSETQ. There are 15 residues in the CDR3. With 0 bases clipped from V and 7 bases from J, the junction kept 5 bases outside the gene matches. Drawing the rest from reference TRBV5-1 and TRBJ2-1, the complete variable domain is KAGVTQTPRYLIKTRGQQVTLSCSPISGHRSVSWYQQTPGQGLQFLFEYFSETQRNKGNFPGRFSGRQFSNSRSEMNVSTLELGDSALYLCASSLVASGENEQFFGPGTRLTVL.

This clone was seen only a few times. The read gets to within 3 residues of the CDR3 end, and the germline J gene fills in the rest. V usage is TRBV19 and J usage is TRBJ1-1; possibly TRBD1 for D (6 bases). Germline V gene sequence: CDR1 LNHDA, CDR2 SQIVND (reference sequence). The CDR3 length is 14 residues. The V end lost 5 bases, the J end lost 1 base, and 11 bases lay between the germline ends. CDR3 region: CASSSGTPNTEAFF. The covered CDR3 bases are TGTGCCAGTAGTTCCGGGACACCGAACACTGAA.

This clone was detected ten times or more. The CDR3 end is not reached by the read, which stops 3 residues before it; the germline J gene fills it in. The rearrangement links TRBV9 to TRBJ2-1, with 11 bases matching TRBD2. The CDR3 loop spans 15 amino acids. The germline gives CDR1 SGDLS, CDR2 YYNGEE. J was trimmed by 4 bases and V by 0 bases; bases with no gene match: 0. CDR3 amino acids: CASSVGLAGYNEQFF. The CDR3 bases that were read are TGTGCCAGCAGCGTAGGACTAGCGGGGTACAATGAG.

This clone was recorded at least ten times. Sequencing ends 3 residues short of the CDR3 end; the germline J gene provides the rest. This chain uses TRBV5-1 with TRBJ1-1; a possible D gene is TRBD1 (5 bases). The CDR3 sequence is 15 residues long. Looked up from germline, CDR1 is SGHRS and CDR2 is YFSETQ. The V end was cut by 4 bases, the J end by 3 bases, with 16 bases between. The CDR3 sequence: CASSQYGGKDTEAFF. CDR3 DNA (partial): TGCGCCAGCAGCCAGTACGGGGGGAAGGACACTGAA.

This clone came up many times. The read falls 3 residues short of the CDR3 end, and the missing part is taken from the germline J gene. The chain couples TRBV13 to TRBJ2-1, with 11 positions matching TRBD2. CDR1 is PRHDT and CDR2 is FYEKMQ in the germline V gene (reference sequence). V trimming: 5 bases; J trimming: 0 bases; junction bases outside the gene matches: 15. The CDR3 is made up of 20 amino acids. This CDR3 is CASSKRGLAGGLSSYNEQFF. The part of the CDR3 DNA that was read is TGTGCCAGCAGCAAGCGGGGGCTAGCGGGGGGCCTGAGCTCCTACAATGAG.

This clone has at least ten counts. The read falls 3 residues short of the CDR3 end, and the missing part is taken from the germline J gene. The J gene is TRBJ2-7, the V gene TRBV28; no clear D. V dropped 6 bases and J dropped 3 bases, with 12 bases sitting between them. The CDR3 runs to 13 residues. Germline values: CDR1 MDHEN, CDR2 SYDVKM. The CDR3 here is CASRRQRNYEQYF. The covered CDR3 bases are TGTGCCAGCAGACGACAAAGAAACTACGAG.

This clone has a count of ten or more. The DNA ends 3 residues before the CDR3 does, and the rest of the CDR3 is filled in from the germline J gene. The V call is TRBV19, the J call TRBJ2-7; no clear D gene. V was trimmed by 3 bases and J by 2 bases, leaving 11 bases between them. Per the germline V gene, CDR1 is LNHDA and CDR2 is SQIVND (reference sequence). The CDR3 has 14 amino acids. Partial CDR3 DNA: TGTGCCAGTAGTATTGATCCGCGCACCTACGAG. Amino acid sequence: CASSIDPRTYE. The entire CDR3 sequence reads CASSIDPRTYEQYF.

This clone was recorded at least ten times. Read data end 3 residues before the CDR3 end; the end is taken from the germline J gene. The rearrangement uses TRBV20-1 and TRBJ2-7; tentatively, D is TRBD1 (5 bases). Trimming took 0 bases from V and 2 from J, leaving 11 bases between them. CDR1 and CDR2 from the germline V gene are DFQATT and SNEGSKA (reference sequence). The CDR3 length is 14 residues. The CDR3 DNA, read in part, is TGCAGTGCTAGAGATCCCAGGGCCGCCTACGAG. Translating gives CSARDPRAAYE. The whole CDR3 sequence reads CSARDPRAAYEQYF.

This clone showed up many times. The read terminates 3 residues before the CDR3 end, so the remaining end is supplied by the germline J gene. The chain uses TRBV5-1 and TRBJ1-2; no definite D call. Germline V lookup: CDR1 SGHRS, CDR2 YFSETQ. V lost 4 bases and J 4 bases, leaving 14 bases between the germline ends. This CDR3 has 14 amino acids. The DNA read from the CDR3 is TGCGCCAGCAGCCCTGGAGGTCGGGGCTATGGC. It is translated as CASSPGGRGYG. The whole CDR3 is CASSPGGRGYGYTF. Full variable domain (missing parts from reference TRBV5-1 and TRBJ1-2): KAGVTQTPRYLIKTRGQQVTLSCSPISGHRSVSWYQQTPGQGLQFLFEYFSETQRNKGNFPGRFSGRQFSNSRSEMNVSTLELGDSALYLCASSPGGRGYGYTFGSGTRLTVV.

The sample holds many counts of this clone. The missing CDR3 end, 3 residues past where the read stops, is filled in from the germline J gene. V is TRBV5-1 and J is TRBJ2-3; the D call may be TRBD1 or TRBD2 (5 bases each). Germline CDR1 and CDR2: SGHRS and YFSETQ. V lost 1 base and J lost 3, with 12 bases in between. The CDR3 loop spans 15 amino acids. The covered CDR3 bases are TGCGCCAGCAGCTTGTCGAGGGGTCCGACAGATACG. Amino acid sequence: CASSLSRGPTDT. The full CDR3 sequence reads CASSLSRGPTDTQYF.

Many counts were recorded for this clone. The missing CDR3 end, 3 residues past where the read stops, is filled in from the germline J gene. The V and J genes are TRBV19 and TRBJ1-5; TRBD1 matches at 9 bases. CDR1 is LNHDA and CDR2 is SQIVND in the germline V gene (reference sequence). The V segment lost 5 bases and the J segment 7 bases; nucleotides outside the gene matches: 9. This CDR3 has 15 residues. The CDR3 bases that were read are TGTGCCAGTAGTGCGGACAGGGGCGGTTTACAGCCC. It codes for CASSADRGGLQP. The whole CDR3 protein reads CASSADRGGLQPQHF.

This clone was recorded at least ten times. The CDR3 end falls 3 residues outside the read, so it is completed with the germline J gene. V usage is TRBV7-9 and J usage is TRBJ2-7; TRBD2 matches 7 bases. The CDR3 contains 13 residues. Germline CDR1 SEHNR, CDR2 FQNEAQ (reference sequence). The trim removed 5 bases at V and 2 bases at J, leaving 3 bases unmatched. The CDR3 DNA, read in part, is TGTGCCAGCAGCCCTCTAGCGGCCTACGAG. This translates into CASSPLAAYE. The CDR3 in full is CASSPLAAYEQYF. The whole variable domain, filled in from reference TRBV7-9 and TRBJ2-7, reads DTGVSQNPRHKITKRGQNVTFRCDPISEHNRLYWYRQTLGQGPEFLTYFQNEAQLEKSRLLSDRFSAERPKGSFSTLEIQRTEQGDSAMYLCASSPLAAYEQYFGPGTRLTVT.

This clone was seen repeatedly, ten times or more. The chain's CDR3 is CSALVLAGATDTQYF. The sequenced part of the CDR3 DNA is TGCAGTGCCCTCGTACTAGCGGGGGCGACAGATACG. This rearrangement joins TRBV20-1 to TRBJ2-3, with 11 nucleotides matching TRBD2. The read ends 3 residues early relative to the CDR3; the germline J gene fills the gap. The length of the CDR3 is 15 residues. Trimming at V came to 6 bases and at J to 3 bases, leaving 8 bases not matched to a gene. The germline V gene has CDR1 DFQATT and CDR2 SNEGSKA (reference sequence).

This clone was picked up many times. The sequenced fragment ends 3 residues before the CDR3 boundary, so the rest is inferred from the germline J gene. The rearrangement uses TRBV28 and TRBJ1-1; a possible D gene is TRBD1 (5 bases). V was trimmed by 8 bases and J by 2 bases, leaving 15 bases between them. The CDR3 has 14 residues. Germline V gene sequence: CDR1 MDHEN, CDR2 SYDVKM. The CDR3 bases that were read are TGTGCCAGCTTACCGAGGGGAGTTAACACTGAA. It yields the protein CASLPRGVNTE. The CDR3 in its entirety is CASLPRGVNTEAFF.

This clone was picked up many times. The CDR3 end falls 3 residues outside the read, so it is completed with the germline J gene. The rearrangement uses TRBV5-4 and TRBJ1-2; 8 bases line up with TRBD1. The CDR3 is 14 amino acids. Per germline, CDR1 SGHNT and CDR2 YYREEE (reference sequence). The trim removed 2 bases at V and 4 bases at J, leaving 4 bases unmatched. CDR3 sequence reads: CASSFDRGGYGYTF. The covered CDR3 bases are TGTGCCAGCAGCTTCGACAGGGGCGGCTATGGC.

This clone was seen many times. The read terminates 3 residues ahead of where the CDR3 ends, so the germline J gene completes it. The chain joins TRBV5-1 to TRBJ2-6; D not resolved. Trimming took 4 bases from V and 0 from J, leaving 11 bases between them. The CDR3 sequence is 16 residues long. Germline V lookup: CDR1 SGHRS, CDR2 YFSETQ. Here the CDR3 reads CASSRSIFSGANVLTF. The covered CDR3 bases are TGCGCCAGCAGCCGTTCTATCTTCTCTGGGGCCAACGTC.

This clone was seen many times. The read halts 3 residues ahead of the CDR3 end, with the missing end drawn from the germline J gene. V gene TRBV18 combines with J gene TRBJ2-1; 13 nucleotides align to TRBD2. The CDR3 has 15 residues. The trim removed 3 bases at V and 6 bases at J, leaving 2 bases unmatched. The V gene's germline CDR1 is KGHSH and CDR2 LQKENI. The CDR3 loop is CASSPGTSGINEQFF. Incomplete CDR3 DNA: TGTGCCAGCTCACCGGGGACTAGCGGGATCAATGAG.

The sample holds a few counts of this clone. The CDR3 loop reads CASSLERGPYEQYF. CDR3 DNA, as far as it was read: TGTGCCAGCAGCTTGGAAAGGGGGCCATACGAG. The chain recombines TRBV5-5 with TRBJ2-7, with 7 bases that match TRBD1. The read terminates 3 residues before the CDR3 end, so the remaining end is supplied by the germline J gene. This CDR3 is 14 amino acids long. J gave up 4 bases and V 0 bases, and 4 bases lay outside the gene matches. CDR1 SGHKS and CDR2 YYEKEE come from the germline V gene (reference sequence).

This clone was observed at least ten times. The read halts 3 residues ahead of the CDR3 end, with the missing end drawn from the germline J gene. The J gene is TRBJ1-4, the V gene TRBV20-1; D is possibly TRBD1 (5 bases). CDR1 and CDR2 (germline): DFQATT, SNEGSKA (reference sequence). V was trimmed by 2 bases and J by 7 bases, leaving 11 bases between them. The CDR3 spans 13 residues. CDR3 bases read: TGCAGTGCTAGAAACCAGGGTGGTGAAAAA. Its translation is CSARNQGGEK. The whole CDR3 reads CSARNQGGEKLFF.

This clone was picked up many times. The CDR3 extends 3 residues past the end of the read, so its final part is completed from the germline J gene. This chain uses TRBV5-6 with TRBJ1-2; possibly TRBD1 for D (5 bases). CDR1 SGHDT and CDR2 YYEEEE come from the germline V gene. This CDR3 region has 12 residues. V lost 1 base and J 4 bases, leaving 5 bases between the germline ends. Incomplete CDR3 DNA: TGTGCCAGCAGCTTGAGGGGCTATGGC. Translated, it gives CASSLRGYG. In full, the CDR3 reads CASSLRGYGYTF.

As to this clone: The observed sequence ends 3 residues before the CDR3 terminus, with the missing tail filled in from the germline J gene. The gene calls are TRBV7-9 and TRBJ1-3; D gene ambiguous. Deletions cut 0 bases from V and 0 bases from J, with 6 bases between. The CDR3 loop spans 15 amino acids. Germline CDR1 SEHNR, CDR2 FQNEAQ (reference sequence). The CDR3 loop reads CASSLAPISGNTIYF. Incomplete CDR3 DNA: TGTGCCAGCAGCTTAGCCCCAATCTCTGGAAACACC. Looking up the rest from reference TRBV7-9 and TRBJ1-3 gives the full variable domain: DTGVSQNPRHKITKRGQNVTFRCDPISEHNRLYWYRQTLGQGPEFLTYFQNEAQLEKSRLLSDRFSAERPKGSFSTLEIQRTEQGDSAMYLCASSLAPISGNTIYFGEGSWLTVV.

This clone was recorded many times. The read terminates 3 residues before the CDR3 end, so the remaining end is supplied by the germline J gene. The rearrangement joins TRBV5-1 to TRBJ2-3, with 13 bases lining up with TRBD2. The CDR3 has 16 amino acids. The trim removed 0 bases at V and 4 bases at J, leaving 2 bases unmatched. The germline gives CDR1 SGHRS, CDR2 YFSETQ. The CDR3 protein is CASSLGTSGGPDTQYF. The sequenced part of the CDR3 DNA is TGCGCCAGCAGCTTGGGGACTAGCGGGGGCCCAGATACG.

This clone was recorded at least ten times. The read gets to within 3 residues of the CDR3 end, and the germline J gene fills in the rest. This chain uses TRBV19 with TRBJ2-3; a possible D gene is TRBD2 (5 bases). The V and J ends lost 1 base and 5 bases respectively, with 10 bases between them. The CDR3 loop spans 14 amino acids. The germline CDR1 and CDR2 sequences are LNHDA and SQIVND (reference sequence). The sequenced part of the CDR3 DNA is TGTGCCAGTAGTATAGGCGGACTGGGAGATACG. It specifies CASSIGGLGDT. The full CDR3 sequence reads CASSIGGLGDTQYF.

This clone was observed many times. The CDR3 end lies 3 residues beyond the end of the read and is filled in from the germline J gene. The gene calls are TRBV10-3 and TRBJ2-7; the D gene is possibly TRBD2 (5 bases). Trimming cost V 6 bases and J 4 bases, with 16 bases left between them. The CDR3 runs 14 residues. From germline, CDR1 is ENHRY and CDR2 SYGVKD. The CDR3 here is CAISQAVPPYEQYF. The CDR3 DNA, read in part, is TGTGCCATCAGCCAAGCGGTGCCCCCTTACGAG.

This clone was detected many times. The read finishes 3 residues shy of the CDR3 end, and the germline J gene is used to complete it. The rearrangement uses TRBV20-1 and TRBJ1-3, with 7 positions matching TRBD1. This CDR3 is 16 amino acids long. The trim removed 0 bases at V and 0 bases at J, leaving 5 bases unmatched. Germline assignment: CDR1 DFQATT and CDR2 SNEGSKA (reference sequence). The chain's CDR3 is CSARDPRGPSGNTIYF. Incomplete CDR3 DNA: TGCAGTGCTAGAGATCCAAGGGGGCCCTCTGGAAACACC.

In this sample, this clone turned up many times. Read sequence stops 3 residues before the CDR3 end, and the germline J gene provides the missing end. The J gene is TRBJ2-5, the V gene TRBV4-1; D not resolved. V was trimmed by 1 base and J by 5 bases, leaving 11 bases between them. CDR1 and CDR2 from the germline V gene are MGHRA and YSYEKL. This CDR3 has 14 residues. The CDR3 protein is CASSQVVDRETQYF. The part of the CDR3 DNA that was read is TGCGCCAGCAGCCAAGTTGTAGATCGTGAGACC.

This clone was seen at least ten times. With the read ending 3 residues before the CDR3 end, the germline J gene is used to fill in that end. The rearrangement links TRBV5-1 to TRBJ2-7; a weak D match, TRBD2 (6 bases). The CDR3 runs to 16 residues. CDR1 and CDR2 from the germline V gene are SGHRS and YFSETQ. Trimming removed 1 base at V and 6 bases at J, with 20 bases between. CDR3 residues: CASSLLSSRGSAEQYF. Incomplete CDR3 DNA: TGCGCCAGCAGCTTGCTATCGTCACGGGGGTCCGCCGAG. Using reference TRBV5-1 and TRBJ2-7 for the parts outside the CDR3, the full variable domain is KAGVTQTPRYLIKTRGQQVTLSCSPISGHRSVSWYQQTPGQGLQFLFEYFSETQRNKGNFPGRFSGRQFSNSRSEMNVSTLELGDSALYLCASSLLSSRGSAEQYFGPGTRLTVT.

In its sample, this clone was seen many times. The read gets to within 3 residues of the CDR3 end, and the germline J gene fills in the rest. The rearrangement links TRBV11-2 to TRBJ2-2; D gene unclear. CDR1 and CDR2 (germline): SGHAT, FQNNGV. The CDR3 has 15 residues. Between the trimmed V and J ends, which lost 2 bases and 6 bases, there was a span of 13 bases. Incomplete CDR3 DNA: TGTGCCAGCAGCTTATTCTACAGTAGTTCCGGGGAG. It specifies CASSLFYSSSGE. The entire CDR3 reads CASSLFYSSSGELFF. The full variable domain, completed using reference TRBV11-2 and TRBJ2-2, is EAGVAQSPRYKIIEKRQSVAFWCNPISGHATLYWYQQILGQGPKLLIQFQNNGVVDDSQLPKDRFSAERLKGVDSTLKIQPAKLEDSAVYLCASSLFYSSSGELFFGEGSRLTVL.

This clone was seen many times. The read ends 3 residues shy of where the CDR3 ends; the end is completed using the germline J gene. The rearrangement uses TRBV29-1 and TRBJ2-3; possibly TRBD2 for D (5 bases). Germline-derived CDR1 and CDR2 are SQVTM and ANQGSEA. V lost 7 bases and J lost 4, with 9 bases in between. CDR3 length equals 11 residues. The CDR3: CSELLADTQYF. The sequenced part of the CDR3 DNA is TGCAGCGAGTTACTAGCAGATACG.